A selection of T cell receptor beta chains follows, all from one sample in a study of radiotherapy plus CTLA-4 blockade in lung cancer. Here immunoSEQ multiplex PCR was the method, and the copy in TCRdb shows in-frame clones only, minus some. The sample shows some 15,000 clones, about 70% of them seen only once. Sequencing used peripheral blood, obtained from a patient treated with radiotherapy plus ipilimumab. These receptors were taken from a human donor with non-small cell lung cancer whose response to radiotherapy plus ipilimumab could not be evaluated. Each CDR3 is given with its conserved first and last residue. A D gene is named only where the DNA matches it firmly. Size is omitted from some rows. Given values are once, few, many or a class for expanded clones.

clone_size	d_call	v_call	j_call	cdr3_aa	cdr3_nt
-	TRBD1	TRBV27	TRBJ1-1	CASGHLPGQGNTEAFF	TGTGCCAGCGGCCATCTACCGGGACAGGGGAACACTGAAGCTTTCTTT
-	-	TRBV18	TRBJ2-5	CASSPQSVLAGETQYF	TGTGCCAGCTCACCGCAGTCGGTCCTGGCAGGGGAGACCCAGTACTTC
once	-	TRBV5-4	TRBJ1-2	CASSPRDGLNGYTF	TGTGCCAGCAGCCCCCGCGACGGACTAAATGGCTACACCTTC
once	TRBD1	TRBV9	TRBJ1-1	CASSATGVTEAFF	TGTGCCAGCAGCGCCACAGGGGTGACTGAAGCTTTCTTT
-	TRBD1	TRBV5-6	TRBJ1-2	CASSALGTGSFYGYTF	TGTGCCAGCAGCGCGCTAGGGACAGGGTCGTTCTATGGCTACACCTTC
once	-	TRBV29-1	TRBJ1-1	CSVARGTPEAFF	TGCAGCGTTGCCCGAGGGACTCCTGAAGCTTTCTTT
-	-	TRBV7-9	TRBJ2-3	CASSLVLGPDTQYF	TGTGCCAGCAGCTTAGTTTTGGGGCCAGATACGCAGTATTTT
-	TRBD2	TRBV7-2	TRBJ2-1	CASSQTSGGYNEQFF	TGTGCCAGCAGCCAGACTAGCGGGGGCTACAATGAGCAGTTCTTC
-	TRBD1	TRBV5-6	TRBJ1-3	CAGSLGGQGTTIYF	TGTGCCGGCAGCTTGGGCGGACAGGGAACCACCATATATTTT
-	-	TRBV5-1	TRBJ2-7	CASSLVWGQNYEQYF	TGCGCCAGCAGCTTGGTGTGGGGGCAGAACTACGAGCAGTACTTC
-	-	TRBV10-1	TRBJ2-7	CASSGQESSYEQYF	TGCGCCAGCAGTGGACAGGAAAGCTCCTACGAGCAGTACTTC
-	TRBD2	TRBV7-3	TRBJ2-1	CASSLGTSGGAGNEQFF	TGTGCCAGCAGCCTCGGGACTAGCGGGGGGGCGGGCAATGAGCAGTTCTTC
-	-	TRBV29-1	TRBJ1-4	CSVVMRGADEKLFF	TGCAGCGTCGTAATGCGGGGGGCGGATGAAAAACTGTTTTTT
-	-	TRBV25-1	TRBJ2-1	CASSRRAGGYNEQFF	TGTGCCAGCAGCCGGAGGGCAGGGGGCTACAATGAGCAGTTCTTC
-	TRBD1	TRBV29-1	TRBJ1-1	CSVEGAAGGVGTEAFF	TGCAGCGTTGAAGGCGCGGCAGGGGGCGTCGGGACTGAAGCTTTCTTT
once	TRBD2	TRBV2	TRBJ2-3	CASSTSGGPTDTQYF	TGTGCCAGCAGTACTAGCGGGGGGCCAACAGATACGCAGTATTTT
-	TRBD2	TRBV4-2	TRBJ2-5	CASSQDLASGGPQETQYF	TGTGCCAGCAGCCAAGATCTGGCTAGCGGGGGGCCACAAGAGACCCAGTACTTC
few	-	TRBV4-3	TRBJ2-6	CASSQAAGVNSGANVLTF	TGCGCCAGCAGCCAAGCGGCAGGTGTCAACTCTGGGGCCAACGTCCTGACTTTC
few	TRBD1	TRBV2	TRBJ2-7	CASRRTGGLDEQYF	TGTGCCAGCAGAAGGACAGGGGGCTTGGACGAGCAGTACTTC
-	TRBD1	TRBV29-1	TRBJ1-2	CSAQDRSKTNYGYTF	TGCAGCGCCCAGGACAGGAGCAAGACTAACTATGGCTACACCTTC
-	TRBD2	TRBV7-2	TRBJ2-1	CASSLGLAFDEQFF	TGTGCCAGCAGCTTAGGACTAGCTTTCGATGAGCAGTTCTTC
-	-	TRBV6-1	TRBJ2-1	CASGSLSYNEQFF	TGTGCCAGCGGGAGTCTCTCCTACAATGAGCAGTTCTTC
once	-	TRBV5-1	TRBJ1-1	CASSLDRVMNTEAFF	TGCGCCAGCAGCTTGGACAGGGTTATGAACACTGAAGCTTTCTTT
-	TRBD2	TRBV30	TRBJ2-5	CAWTSGGQETQYF	TGTGCCTGGACTAGCGGGGGCCAAGAGACCCAGTACTTC
-	TRBD1	TRBV27	TRBJ1-1	CASSSPGGNTEAFF	TGTGCCAGCAGTTCCCCAGGGGGGAACACTGAAGCTTTCTTT
-	TRBD2	TRBV27	TRBJ2-7	CASSLRTGGPHEQYF	TGTGCCAGCAGTTTACGGACGGGGGGGCCTCACGAGCAGTACTTC
-	-	TRBV20-1	TRBJ2-5	CSAKLSETQYF	TGCAGTGCAAAACTGTCAGAGACCCAGTACTTC
-	TRBD1	TRBV14	TRBJ2-7	CASSSTGRKNYEQYF	TGTGCCAGCAGCTCGACAGGGAGAAAAAACTACGAGCAGTACTTC
-	-	TRBV6-5	TRBJ2-3	CASSFLRGRGDTQYF	TGTGCCAGCAGTTTCCTACGGGGGAGGGGGGATACGCAGTATTTT
-	TRBD1	TRBV6-5	TRBJ2-1	CASSYMTGSEQFF	TGTGCCAGCAGTTACATGACAGGGAGTGAGCAGTTCTTC
-	-	TRBV11-2	TRBJ1-2	CASSREDRILYGYTF	TGTGCCAGCAGCCGAGAGGACAGAATCCTCTATGGCTACACCTTC
few	TRBD1	TRBV4-2	TRBJ1-1	CASSQDLQGREAFF	TGTGCCAGCAGCCAAGACTTACAGGGGCGAGAAGCTTTCTTT
few	-	TRBV18	TRBJ1-4	CASSPQQGALFF	TGTGCCAGCTCACCACAACAGGGCGCGCTGTTTTTT
few	-	TRBV7-9	TRBJ1-1	CATRDGTEAFF	TGTGCCACGAGGGATGGCACTGAAGCTTTCTTT
-	-	TRBV1	TRBJ1-1	CTSSQDRGEAFF	TGCACCAGCAGCCAAGATAGGGGTGAAGCTTTCTTT
-	-	TRBV6-5	TRBJ2-6	CASKRSSTGANVLTF	TGTGCCAGCAAGAGGTCTTCCACCGGGGCCAACGTCCTGACTTTC
-	TRBD1	TRBV19	TRBJ2-7	CASTPTGGIYEQYF	TGTGCCAGTACCCCGACAGGGGGCATCTACGAGCAGTACTTC
-	-	TRBV2	TRBJ1-4	CASTGLTNEKLFF	TGTGCCAGCACAGGGTTAACTAATGAAAAACTGTTTTTT
-	-	TRBV7-2	TRBJ1-3	CASSLRGGTGNTIYF	TGTGCCAGCAGCTTACGGGGGGGCACTGGAAACACCATATATTTT
-	TRBD1	TRBV6-5	TRBJ1-1	CASSLQGRRTEAFF	TGTGCCAGCAGTTTACAGGGGAGGAGGACTGAAGCTTTCTTT
-	-	TRBV30	TRBJ2-1	CAWSPRNAYNEQFF	TGTGCCTGGAGTCCGAGAAACGCCTACAATGAGCAGTTCTTC
-	-	TRBV4-1	TRBJ2-1	CASSQGTTYNEQFF	TGCGCCAGCAGCCAAGGAACTACCTACAATGAGCAGTTCTTC
once	-	TRBV5-4	TRBJ2-1	CASSLERGLKAEQFF	TGTGCCAGCAGCTTGGAACGGGGGTTAAAGGCTGAGCAGTTCTTC
-	TRBD1	TRBV5-1	TRBJ1-3	CATGTGTDGNTIYF	TGCGCCACCGGAACCGGGACAGATGGAAACACCATATATTTT
medium-sized	TRBD1	TRBV19	TRBJ2-3	CASSIVGTDTDTQYF	TGTGCCAGTAGTATAGTGGGGACAGACACAGATACGCAGTATTTT
-	TRBD1	TRBV6-6	TRBJ2-1	CASNTGDWEQFF	TGTGCCAGCAATACAGGGGATTGGGAGCAGTTCTTC
-	TRBD1	TRBV29-1	TRBJ1-1	CSAFGQGTEAFF	TGCAGCGCCTTCGGACAGGGCACTGAAGCTTTCTTT
few	-	TRBV9	TRBJ2-7	CASSLGGQGGFEQYF	TGTGCCAGCAGCTTGGGGGGTCAGGGTGGTTTCGAGCAGTACTTC
-	-	TRBV5-1	TRBJ1-1	CASSLARGGLNEAFF	TGCGCCAGCAGCTTGGCTAGGGGAGGGTTGAATGAAGCTTTCTTT
-	-	TRBV11-2	TRBJ1-1	CASSLQGNTEAFF	TGTGCCAGCAGCCTACAGGGCAACACTGAAGCTTTCTTT
once	TRBD2	TRBV5-1	TRBJ2-7	CASSLAGDYSYEQYF	TGCGCCAGCAGCTTGGCCGGGGACTACTCCTACGAGCAGTACTTC
-	-	TRBV30	TRBJ1-6	CAWRQINSPLHF	TGTGCCTGGAGACAGATCAATTCACCCCTCCACTTT
once	TRBD2	TRBV7-3	TRBJ2-3	CASTRTSGEEDTQYF	TGTGCCAGCACCCGGACTAGCGGGGAGGAAGATACGCAGTATTTT
-	-	TRBV30	TRBJ1-6	CAWSVVTADSPLHF	TGTGCCTGGAGTGTCGTGACAGCCGATTCACCCCTCCACTTT
-	-	TRBV7-8	TRBJ1-2	CASSRDIGYGYTF	TGTGCCAGCAGCCGGGACATTGGCTATGGCTACACCTTC
-	-	TRBV7-9	TRBJ2-5	CASSSLWQGETQYF	TGTGCCAGCAGCTCCCTATGGCAGGGAGAGACCCAGTACTTC
-	TRBD1	TRBV5-1	TRBJ1-2	CASSSGQGVWSGYTF	TGCGCCAGCAGCTCAGGACAGGGGGTCTGGTCTGGCTACACCTTC
-	TRBD1	TRBV19	TRBJ2-7	CASSMGQASYEQYF	TGTGCCAGTAGTATGGGACAGGCCTCCTACGAGCAGTACTTC
-	-	TRBV19	TRBJ2-1	CASSIEEGVKTEQFF	TGTGCCAGTAGTATAGAGGAGGGAGTGAAGACTGAGCAGTTCTTC
-	-	TRBV27	TRBJ1-6	CASSLKEISPLHF	TGTGCCAGCAGTTTAAAGGAGATTTCACCCCTCCACTTT